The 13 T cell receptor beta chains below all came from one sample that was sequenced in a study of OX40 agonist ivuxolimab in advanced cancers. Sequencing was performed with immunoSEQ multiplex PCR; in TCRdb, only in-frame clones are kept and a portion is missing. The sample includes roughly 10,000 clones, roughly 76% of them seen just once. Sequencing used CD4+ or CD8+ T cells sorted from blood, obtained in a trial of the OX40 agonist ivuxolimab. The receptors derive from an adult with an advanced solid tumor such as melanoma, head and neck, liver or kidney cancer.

CDR3 region: CASSLGPTASGNTIYF. CDR3 DNA sequence: TGTGCCAGCAGCTTAGGGCCCACAGCCTCTGGAAACACCATATATTTT. V gene TRBV7-2 combines with J gene TRBJ1-3; D is uncertain. This CDR3 is 16 amino acids long. The ends were cut back, 1 base at V and 0 bases at J, with 10 bases in the middle. Per the germline V gene, CDR1 is SGHTA and CDR2 is FQGNSA. Drawing the rest from reference TRBV7-2 and TRBJ1-3, the complete variable domain is GAGVSQSPSNKVTEKGKDVELRCDPISGHTALYWYRQSLGQGLEFLIYFQGNSAPDKSGLPSDRFSAERTGGSVSTLTIQRTQQEDSAVYLCASSLGPTASGNTIYFGEGSWLTVV.

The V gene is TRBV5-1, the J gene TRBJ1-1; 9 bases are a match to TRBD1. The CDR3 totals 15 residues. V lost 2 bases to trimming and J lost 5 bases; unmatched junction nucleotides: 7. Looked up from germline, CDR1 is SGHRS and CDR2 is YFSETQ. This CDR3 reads CASSFRDRVWTEAFF. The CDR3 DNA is TGCGCCAGCAGCTTCCGGGACAGGGTATGGACTGAAGCTTTCTTT. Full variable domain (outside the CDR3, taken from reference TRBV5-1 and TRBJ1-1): KAGVTQTPRYLIKTRGQQVTLSCSPISGHRSVSWYQQTPGQGLQFLFEYFSETQRNKGNFPGRFSGRQFSNSRSEMNVSTLELGDSALYLCASSFRDRVWTEAFFGQGTRLTVV.

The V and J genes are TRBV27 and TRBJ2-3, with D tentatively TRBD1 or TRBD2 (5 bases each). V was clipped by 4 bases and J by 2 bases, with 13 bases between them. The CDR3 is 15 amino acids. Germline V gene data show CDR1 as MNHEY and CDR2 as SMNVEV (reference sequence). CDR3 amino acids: CASSSLGTYTDTQYF. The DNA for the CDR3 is TGTGCCAGCAGTTCTCTGGGGACGTACACAGATACGCAGTATTTT.

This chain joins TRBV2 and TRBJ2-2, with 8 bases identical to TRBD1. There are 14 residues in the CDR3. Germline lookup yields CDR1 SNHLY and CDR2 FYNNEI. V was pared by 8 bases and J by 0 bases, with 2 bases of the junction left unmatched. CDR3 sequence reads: CASEDRANTGELFF. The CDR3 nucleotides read TGTGCCAGCGAGGACAGGGCGAACACCGGGGAGCTGTTTTTT.

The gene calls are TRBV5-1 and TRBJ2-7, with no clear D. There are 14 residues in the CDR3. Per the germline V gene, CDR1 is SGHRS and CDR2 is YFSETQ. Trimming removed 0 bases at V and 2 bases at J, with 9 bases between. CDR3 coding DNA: TGCGCCAGCAGCTTGGCCAAGGGAACCTACGAGCAGTACTTC. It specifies CASSLAKGTYEQYF.

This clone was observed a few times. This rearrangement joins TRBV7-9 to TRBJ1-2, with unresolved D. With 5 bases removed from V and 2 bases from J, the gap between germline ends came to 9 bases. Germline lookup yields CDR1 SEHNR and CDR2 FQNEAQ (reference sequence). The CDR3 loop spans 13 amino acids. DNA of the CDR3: TGTGCCAGCAGCCCGTGGGGAAACTATGGCTACACCTTC. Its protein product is CASSPWGNYGYTF.

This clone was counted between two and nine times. This CDR3 reads CASSQDTTGENYGYTF. The CDR3 coding sequence is TGTGCCAGCAGCCAAGATACCACAGGGGAAAACTATGGCTACACCTTC. The rearrangement uses TRBV4-2 and TRBJ1-2, with 7 nucleotides matching TRBD1. This CDR3 comprises 16 residues. Trimming removed 0 bases from V and 2 bases from J; junction bases left unmatched: 6. Per germline, CDR1 LGHNA and CDR2 YNFKEQ.

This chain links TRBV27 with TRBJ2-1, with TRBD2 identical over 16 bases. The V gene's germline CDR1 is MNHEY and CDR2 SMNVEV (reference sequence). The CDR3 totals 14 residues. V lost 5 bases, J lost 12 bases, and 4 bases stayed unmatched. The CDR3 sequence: CASSGGTSGGGQFF. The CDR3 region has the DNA TGTGCCAGCAGTGGCGGGACTAGCGGGGGGGGGCAGTTCTTC.

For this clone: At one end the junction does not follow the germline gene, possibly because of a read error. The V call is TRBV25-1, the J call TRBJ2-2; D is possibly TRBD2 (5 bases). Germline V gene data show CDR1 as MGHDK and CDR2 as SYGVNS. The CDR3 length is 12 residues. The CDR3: CASSFDTGELSF. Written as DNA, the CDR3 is TGTGCCAGCAGTTTCGACACCGGGGAGCTGTCTTTT.

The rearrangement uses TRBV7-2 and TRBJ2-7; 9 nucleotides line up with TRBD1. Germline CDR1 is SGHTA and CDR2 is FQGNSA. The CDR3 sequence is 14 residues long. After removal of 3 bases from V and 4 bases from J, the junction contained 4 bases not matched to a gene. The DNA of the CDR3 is TGTGCCAGCAGCTTCACAGGGGGCGGTTACGAGCAGTACTTC. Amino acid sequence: CASSFTGGGYEQYF.

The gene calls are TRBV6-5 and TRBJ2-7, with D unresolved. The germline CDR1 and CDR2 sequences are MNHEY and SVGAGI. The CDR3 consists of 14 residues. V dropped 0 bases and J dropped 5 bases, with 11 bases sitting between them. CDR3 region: CASSYSPYPDEQYF. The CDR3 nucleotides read TGTGCCAGCAGTTACTCCCCCTATCCCGACGAGCAGTACTTC.

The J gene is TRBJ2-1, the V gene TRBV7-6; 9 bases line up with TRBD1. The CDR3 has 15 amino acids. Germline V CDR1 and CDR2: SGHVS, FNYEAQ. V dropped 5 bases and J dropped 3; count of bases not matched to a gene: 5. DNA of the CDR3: TGTGCCAGCAGCATTCCGGGACAGGGCTACAATGAGCAGTTCTTC. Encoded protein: CASSIPGQGYNEQFF. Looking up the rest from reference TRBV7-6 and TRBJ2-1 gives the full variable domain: GAGVSQSPRYKVTKRGQDVALRCDPISGHVSLYWYRQALGQGPEFLTYFNYEAQQDKSGLPNDRFSAERPEGSISTLTIQRTEQRDSAMYRCASSIPGQGYNEQFFGPGTRLTVL.

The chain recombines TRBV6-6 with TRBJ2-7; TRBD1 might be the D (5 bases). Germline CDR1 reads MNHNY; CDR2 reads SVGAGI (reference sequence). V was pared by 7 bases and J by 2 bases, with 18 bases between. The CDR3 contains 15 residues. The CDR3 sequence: CASTSQGSGTYEQYF. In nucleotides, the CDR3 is TGTGCCAGCACCTCCCAAGGGTCAGGGACCTACGAGCAGTACTTC.